Each of the 20 T cell receptor beta chains below was sequenced from the same sample in a study of a mutant IDH1 vaccine in newly diagnosed glioma (dated by TCRdb to the early 2020s). Library preparation was by the immunoSEQ multiplex PCR assay. TCRdb took over this immuneACCESS table, retaining in-frame rearrangements with V and J assigned. Such tables are incomplete; in checked studies, under half of the missing clones stem from an unresolved V gene, and the remainder is unexplained. This sample gives about 66,000 clones in total; approximately 83% of them show up just once. The top ten hold around 3% of the sample. The time point label, as the study defines it: baseline, week 1 (first vaccination visit). The treatment or condition label for this specimen denotes: pre-vaccination baseline after standard-of-care therapy. This specimen was PBMCs, taken from a glioma patient treated with radiotherapy, temozolomide or both. All receptors derive from a man aged 30 to 45 with glioma.

Points on this clone: In the same sample, other DNA sequences code for this CDR3. V usage is TRBV5-6 and J usage is TRBJ2-5, with 9 bases aligning to TRBD1. The J call may be incorrect, as the DNA end agrees better with TRBJ2-7. Germline V lookup: CDR1 SGHDT, CDR2 YYEEEE. The CDR3 totals 15 residues. CDR3 protein: CASSLVGTGPYEQYF. The CDR3 DNA reads as TGTGCCAGCAGCTTGGTTGGGACAGGGCCCTACGAGCAGTACTTC.

The chain recombines TRBV7-9 with TRBJ2-1, with 9 nucleotides matching TRBD2. The CDR3 contains 17 residues. The trim removed 3 bases at V and 0 bases at J, leaving 6 bases unmatched. The germline V gene encodes CDR1 SEHNR and CDR2 FQNEAQ (reference sequence). The CDR3 nucleotides are TGTGCCAGCAGCTTTAGCGGGGGCAGAAGCTCCTACAATGAGCAGTTCTTC. This translates into CASSFSGGRSSYNEQFF.

This sequence joins TRBV5-4 and TRBJ2-2; the D gene is possibly TRBD2 (5 bases). CDR1 is SGHNT, CDR2 YYREEE, per germline (reference sequence). Between the trimmed V and J ends, which lost 2 bases and 7 bases, there was a span of 12 bases. The CDR3 consists of 14 residues. The CDR3 region has the DNA TGTGCCAGCAGCTTTCAGGACTGGGACGGGGAGCTGTTTTTT. Translation gives CASSFQDWDGELFF.

The gene calls are TRBV19 and TRBJ2-7; D remains unclear. The length of the CDR3 is 13 residues. CDR1 is LNHDA, CDR2 SQIVND, per germline (reference sequence). V lost 4 bases, J lost 1 base, and 8 bases lay in between. DNA for the CDR3: TGTGCCAGTAGTACAGGAGCTTCCTACGAGCAGTACTTC. This translates into CASSTGASYEQYF. Looking up the rest from reference TRBV19 and TRBJ2-7 gives the full variable domain: DGGITQSPKYLFRKEGQNVTLSCEQNLNHDAMYWYRQDPGQGLRLIYYSQIVNDFQKGDIAEGYSVSREKKESFPLTVTSAQKNPTAFYLCASSTGASYEQYFGPGTRLTVT.

The genes are TRBV29-1 and TRBJ1-1, with D perhaps matching TRBD1 (5 bases). The CDR3 is made up of 13 amino acids. Looked up from germline, CDR1 is SQVTM and CDR2 is ANQGSEA. The CDR3 loop reads CSGRQGKNTEAFF. CDR3 in DNA: TGCAGTGGTCGGCAGGGCAAGAACACTGAAGCTTTCTTT.

This chain joins TRBV2 and TRBJ2-2; TRBD2 matches at 11 bases. V shed 5 bases, J shed 0 bases, and the junction held 5 bases outside the gene matches. Germline V gene lookup returns CDR1 SNHLY and CDR2 FYNNEI. This CDR3 has 17 residues. The CDR3 DNA sequence: TGTGCCAGCAGTCAAACTAGCGGGGGCCCGAACACCGGGGAGCTGTTTTTT. Translated: CASSQTSGGPNTGELFF.

The CDR3 region has the DNA TGTGCCAGCAGAAGTCTGGGAACCTACGAGCAGTACTTC. This codes for CASRSLGTYEQYF. The genes are TRBV6-1 and TRBJ2-7; no clear D. Trimming removed 6 bases at V and 2 bases at J, with 11 bases between. Germline lookup yields CDR1 MNHNS and CDR2 SASEGT. The CDR3 runs 13 residues.

V and J are TRBV6-5 and TRBJ1-6; D is unclear. The CDR3 extends over 16 amino acids. V dropped 3 bases and J dropped 9 bases, with 18 bases sitting between them. CDR1 is MNHEY, CDR2 SVGAGI, per germline. CDR3 coding DNA: TGTGCCAGCAGTTATTCGGAGTGGGCCTCGAGTTCACCCCTCCACTTT. It codes for CASSYSEWASSSPLHF.

Here the CDR3 DNA reads TGTGCCAGCAGTGTAACAGGACCGGGGGCTGATTGGCTAGGTTTCCTGGAACTGTTTTTT. Its translation: CASSVTGPGADWLGFLELFF. The gene calls are TRBV6-1 and TRBJ1-4, with a weak D call TRBD1 (6 bases). Germline V gives CDR1 MNHNS, CDR2 SASEGT. V was pared by 4 bases and J by 12 bases, with 36 bases between. The CDR3 sequence is 20 residues long.

The rearrangement links TRBV7-2 to TRBJ2-5; the D gene could be TRBD1 or TRBD2 (5 bases each). Germline values: CDR1 SGHTA, CDR2 FQGNSA. CDR3 length: 14 amino acids. Deletions cut 4 bases from V and 5 bases from J, with 14 bases between. CDR3 loop: CASSSVRWGETQYF. In DNA, the CDR3 is TGTGCCAGCAGCTCAGTTCGTTGGGGGGAGACCCAGTACTTC.

The chain employs TRBV28 and TRBJ2-7; a weak D match, TRBD2 (6 bases). CDR1 is MDHEN, CDR2 SYDVKM, per germline. Trimming took off 3 bases at V and 0 bases at J, with 12 bases between the two ends. This CDR3 contains 15 residues. This CDR3 is CASSLGGTASYEQYF. The CDR3 DNA sequence: TGTGCCAGCAGTTTGGGCGGGACGGCCTCCTACGAGCAGTACTTC.

This chain's CDR3 is CASSYPGGRGYSYNSPLHF. CDR3 nucleotide sequence: TGTGCCAGCAGCTATCCCGGGGGAAGGGGGTACTCCTATAATTCACCCCTCCACTTT. V is TRBV7-2 and J is TRBJ1-6; D is perhaps TRBD1 (6 bases). The CDR3 sequence is 19 residues long. In germline, CDR1 is SGHTA, CDR2 FQGNSA. V was cut by 4 bases and J by 0 bases, with 19 bases left in between.

This clone was detected only a few times. CDR3 coding DNA: TGTGCCAGCAGCTTCTTGACAGTGAACACTGAAGCTTTCTTT. It codes for CASSFLTVNTEAFF. J is TRBJ1-1 and V is TRBV5-4; perhaps TRBD1 as D (5 bases). The CDR3 runs to 14 residues. Per germline, CDR1 SGHNT and CDR2 YYREEE (reference sequence). The V and J ends lost 2 bases and 0 bases respectively, with 8 bases between them.

The chain combines TRBV5-1 with TRBJ2-4, with 10 bases fitting TRBD1. Trimming took 2 bases from V and 6 from J; bases not matched to a gene: 11. Germline values: CDR1 SGHRS, CDR2 YFSETQ. This CDR3 region has 17 residues. Written as DNA, the CDR3 is TGCGCCAGCAGCTTAAGGTTCTGGGACAGGGGAGGAAACATTCAGTACTTC. Its protein product is CASSLRFWDRGGNIQYF.

This chain joins TRBV6-1 and TRBJ1-2, with unresolved D. With 6 bases removed from V and 0 bases from J, the gap between germline ends came to 11 bases. Germline CDR1 MNHNS, CDR2 SASEGT. This CDR3 spans 14 amino acids. The CDR3 spells CASRDGNSNYGYTF. The CDR3 DNA is TGTGCCAGCAGGGACGGTAACTCTAACTATGGCTACACCTTC.

V is TRBV4-2 and J is TRBJ2-7; no reliable D call. Trimming removed 1 base at V and 6 bases at J, with 13 bases between. The germline gives CDR1 LGHNA, CDR2 YNFKEQ. CDR3 size: 14 residues. The CDR3 bases are TGTGCCAGCAGCCAAGGGCTACTGTTCGCCGAGCAGTACTTC. This gives the protein CASSQGLLFAEQYF.

The chain's CDR3 is CASSEGQNEKLFF. The CDR3 DNA sequence: TGTGCCAGCTCAGAGGGACAGAATGAAAAACTGTTTTTT. The chain employs TRBV18 and TRBJ1-4; 7 positions match TRBD1. V lost 5 bases to trimming and J lost 5 bases; unmatched junction nucleotides: 2. From germline, CDR1 is KGHSH and CDR2 LQKENI. The CDR3 has 13 residues.

The chain couples TRBV28 to TRBJ2-2, with D hard to call. Germline V lookup: CDR1 MDHEN, CDR2 SYDVKM. CDR3 size: 12 residues. The V end was cut by 5 bases, the J end by 4 bases, with 5 bases between. The CDR3, as DNA: TGTGCCAGCAGTATATTCACCGGGGAGCTGTTTTTT. Its protein product is CASSIFTGELFF.

V usage is TRBV6-5 and J usage is TRBJ1-6, with unresolved D. Per the germline V gene, CDR1 is MNHEY and CDR2 is SVGAGI. The CDR3 has 13 residues. Trimming left V 6 bases short and J 5 bases short, with 8 bases between. CDR3 DNA: TGTGCCAGCAGGGGGATGAATAATTCACCCCTCCACTTT. Translating it yields CASRGMNNSPLHF.

The J gene is TRBJ2-3, the V gene TRBV7-7, with TRBD2 matching over 9 bases. Germline V gives CDR1 SSHAT, CDR2 FNYEAQ (reference sequence). Trimming removed 1 base from V and 3 bases from J; junction bases left unmatched: 5. The CDR3 runs to 16 residues. CDR3 sequence (DNA): TGTGCCAGCAGCTTAGGTATAGCGGGGGCGACAGATACGCAGTATTTT. It is translated as CASSLGIAGATDTQYF.